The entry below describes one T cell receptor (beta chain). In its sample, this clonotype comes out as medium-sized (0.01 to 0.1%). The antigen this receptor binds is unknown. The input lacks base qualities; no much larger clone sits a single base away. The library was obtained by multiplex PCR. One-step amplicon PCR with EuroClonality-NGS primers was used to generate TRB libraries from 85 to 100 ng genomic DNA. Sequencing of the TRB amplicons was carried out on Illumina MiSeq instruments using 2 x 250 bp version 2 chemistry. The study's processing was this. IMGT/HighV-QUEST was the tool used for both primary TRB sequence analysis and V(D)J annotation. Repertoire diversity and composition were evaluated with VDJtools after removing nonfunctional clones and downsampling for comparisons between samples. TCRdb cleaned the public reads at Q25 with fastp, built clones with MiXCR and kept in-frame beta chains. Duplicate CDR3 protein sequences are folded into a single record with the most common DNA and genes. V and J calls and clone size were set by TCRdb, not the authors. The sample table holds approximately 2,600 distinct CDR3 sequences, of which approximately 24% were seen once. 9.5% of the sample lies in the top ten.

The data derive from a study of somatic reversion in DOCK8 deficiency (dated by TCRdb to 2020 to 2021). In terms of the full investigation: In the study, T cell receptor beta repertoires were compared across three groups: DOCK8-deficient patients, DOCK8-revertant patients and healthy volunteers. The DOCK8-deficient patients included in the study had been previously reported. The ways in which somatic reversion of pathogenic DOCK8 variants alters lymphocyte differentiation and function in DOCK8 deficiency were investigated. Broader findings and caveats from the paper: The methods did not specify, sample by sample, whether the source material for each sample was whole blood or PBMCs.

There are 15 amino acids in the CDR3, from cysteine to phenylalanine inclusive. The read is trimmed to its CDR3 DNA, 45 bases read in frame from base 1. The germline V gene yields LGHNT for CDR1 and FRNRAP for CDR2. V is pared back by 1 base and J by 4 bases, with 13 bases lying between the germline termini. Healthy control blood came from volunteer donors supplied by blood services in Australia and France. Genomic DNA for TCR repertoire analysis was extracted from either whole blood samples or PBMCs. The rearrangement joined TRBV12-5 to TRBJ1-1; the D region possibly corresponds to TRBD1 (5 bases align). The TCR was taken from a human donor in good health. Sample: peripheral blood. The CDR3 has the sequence CASGLDPRGGTEAFF. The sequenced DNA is TGTGCTAGTGGTTTGGATCCGAGGGGAGGCACTGAAGCTTTCTTT.